This T cell receptor beta chain was recorded in a study of shared clonotypes between healthy human individuals. Study results and caveats: Generally, estimated richness proved larger in naive subsets than it did in memory subsets.

In the case of this clone: No antigen is known for it.

The CDR3 is made up of 15 amino acids. From germline, CDR1 is MNHEY and CDR2 SMNVEV (reference sequence). V lost 6 bases and J lost 0, with 11 bases in between. Clones were read by immunoSEQ multiplex PCR, and TCRdb kept only the in-frame ones, dropping some. The table includes about 1,500,000 clones, approximately 97% detected once. The origin of this receptor is a young man in good health. Sequencing input: naive CD4+ T cells sorted from blood. Documented subset: CD45RA+ positively selected. The chain links TRBV27 to TRBJ1-4; D gene unclear. CDR3 DNA: TGTGCCAGCAGGCCTGCTCCGGCAACTAATGAAAAACTGTTTTTT. It encodes CASRPAPATNEKLFF.